This passage covers 16 T cell receptor beta chains from one sample sequenced in a study of CD8+ T cells in alopecia areata. RNA was extracted and reverse transcribed into cDNA as the sequencing template. Here immunoSEQ multiplex PCR was the method, and the copy in TCRdb shows in-frame clones only, minus some. The sample contains 180,000 or so clones, 58% of which appear only once. The sample's treatment: oral pan-JAK inhibitor, 5-10 mg twice daily. The input for sequencing was CD4+ T cells sorted from blood, taken at week 24, from a patient treated with tofacitinib. Receptor source: a human donor with alopecia areata.

This clone came up once. The J gene is TRBJ1-1, the V gene TRBV4-1, with D perhaps TRBD1 (6 bases). V was trimmed by 3 bases and J by 0 bases, leaving 14 bases between them. This CDR3 has 16 amino acids. CDR1 MGHRA and CDR2 YSYEKL come from the germline V gene. The DNA of the CDR3 is TGCGCCAGCAGCCACCGAACAGGGACCATGAACACTGAAGCTTTCTTT. Residues: CASSHRTGTMNTEAFF.

J is TRBJ2-1 and V is TRBV7-9; maybe TRBD2 (6 bases). The germline gives CDR1 SEHNR, CDR2 FQNEAQ (reference sequence). Trimming took off 5 bases at V and 7 bases at J, with 12 bases between the two ends. This CDR3 contains 13 residues. CDR3 loop: CASSRLDSNEQFF. DNA of the CDR3: TGTGCCAGCAGCCGACTAGATTCGAATGAGCAGTTCTTC.

A few counts support this clone. The chain carries TRBV5-1 and TRBJ1-1; D not resolved. The CDR3 covers 13 residues. Germline CDR1 is SGHRS and CDR2 is YFSETQ. Trimming removed 4 bases from V and 3 bases from J, with 10 bases in between. CDR3 in amino acids: CASSPSHYTEAFF. The CDR3 region has the DNA TGCGCCAGCAGCCCCAGTCATTACACTGAAGCTTTCTTT.

The chain links TRBV4-1 to TRBJ2-3; either TRBD1 or TRBD2 may fit D (5 bases each). Per germline, CDR1 MGHRA and CDR2 YSYEKL. The germline V and J ends were trimmed by 6 bases and 6 bases, with 19 bases remaining between them. The CDR3 covers 15 residues. The CDR3 protein is CASSLRDQGSDTQYF. CDR3 sequence (DNA): TGCGCCAGCAGTCTCCGGGACCAAGGATCTGATACGCAGTATTTT.

The chain carries TRBV18 and TRBJ2-1, with D possibly TRBD2 on 5 matching bases. The germline V gene encodes CDR1 KGHSH and CDR2 LQKENI. The CDR3 length is 15 residues. V was pared by 6 bases and J by 6 bases, with 18 bases between. CDR3 amino acids: CASSFARGPINEQFF. DNA for the CDR3: TGTGCCAGCTCCTTTGCCCGCGGGCCAATCAATGAGCAGTTCTTC.

This clone was observed a handful of times. The chain recombines TRBV5-6 with TRBJ2-1; D is perhaps TRBD1 or TRBD2 (5 bases each). The CDR3 consists of 16 residues. Per the germline V gene, CDR1 is SGHDT and CDR2 is YYEEEE. The V and J ends lost 4 bases and 0 bases respectively, with 14 bases between them. The CDR3 sequence is CASSRGRQSSYNEQFF. The CDR3 DNA is TGTGCCAGCAGCCGGGGCCGACAGAGCTCCTACAATGAGCAGTTCTTC.

The V gene is TRBV30, the J gene TRBJ2-1; no clear D. Between the trimmed V and J ends, which lost 2 bases and 7 bases, there was a span of 6 bases. This CDR3 is 11 amino acids long. CDR1 and CDR2 from the germline V gene are GTSNPN and SVGIG (reference sequence). This chain's CDR3 is CAWSNLNEQFF. In nucleotides, the CDR3 is TGTGCCTGGAGTAATCTGAATGAGCAGTTCTTC.

The sample holds a few counts of this clone. The chain couples TRBV7-9 to TRBJ2-3, with D possibly being TRBD2 (5 bases). The CDR3 consists of 14 residues. V lost 3 bases and J 2 bases, leaving 9 bases between the germline ends. Germline-derived CDR1 and CDR2 are SEHNR and FQNEAQ (reference sequence). CDR3 sequence reads: CASSFAGDTDTQYF. In DNA, the CDR3 is TGTGCCAGCAGCTTTGCGGGTGACACAGATACGCAGTATTTT.

The chain couples TRBV4-2 to TRBJ1-4; D remains ambiguous. CDR3 length equals 15 residues. CDR1 and CDR2 from the germline V gene are LGHNA and YNFKEQ. Trimming pared 0 bases from V and 2 bases from J, leaving 7 bases between. CDR3 sequence reads: CASSQEAGTNEKLFF. Here the CDR3 DNA reads TGTGCCAGCAGCCAAGAGGCGGGCACTAATGAAAAACTGTTTTTT.

This clone was observed many times. The gene calls are TRBV5-6 and TRBJ2-2; 9 bases are shared with TRBD1. Germline V CDR1 and CDR2: SGHDT, YYEEEE. V was pared by 4 bases and J by 6 bases, with 4 bases of the junction left unmatched. The CDR3 runs to 14 residues. CDR3 amino acids: CASSRDRDSGELFF. The DNA of the CDR3 is TGTGCCAGCAGCCGGGACAGGGACTCCGGGGAGCTGTTTTTT.

The chain couples TRBV29-1 to TRBJ2-1, with D uncertain. Trimming pared 0 bases from V and 10 bases from J, leaving 19 bases between. There are 15 residues in the CDR3. In germline, CDR1 is SQVTM, CDR2 ANQGSEA. In DNA form, the CDR3 reads TGCAGCGTTGAAGATCTTGGCGGACCCCGAATGGAGCAGTTCTTC. This gives the protein CSVEDLGGPRMEQFF.

This clone was picked up a small number of times. The rearrangement joins TRBV5-1 to TRBJ1-2, with D tentatively TRBD1 (6 bases). The CDR3 sequence is 14 residues long. Trimming pared 4 bases from V and 7 bases from J, leaving 17 bases between. Per the germline V gene, CDR1 is SGHRS and CDR2 is YFSETQ. The CDR3 coding sequence is TGCGCCAGCAGCATCAACCGGGACAAGGCTGGCTACACCTTC. Translation gives CASSINRDKAGYTF.

V usage is TRBV6-5 and J usage is TRBJ2-1; TRBD2 might be the D (5 bases). The length of the CDR3 is 14 residues. The germline V gene encodes CDR1 MNHEY and CDR2 SVGAGI. The ends were cut back, 2 bases at V and 0 bases at J, with 5 bases in the middle. The CDR3 nucleotides are TGTGCCAGCAGTTACCGGGACTCCTACAATGAGCAGTTCTTC. Translation: CASSYRDSYNEQFF.

This chain links TRBV7-3 with TRBJ2-3, with TRBD2 identical over 14 bases. In germline, CDR1 is SGHTA, CDR2 FQGTGA. CDR3 length: 17 residues. The J segment lost 4 bases and the V segment lost 2 bases, leaving 5 bases of the junction unmatched. As DNA, the CDR3 is TGTGCCAGCAGCTTACTCCCGACTAGCGGGAGGGCAGATACGCAGTATTTT. Its protein product is CASSLLPTSGRADTQYF.

This chain joins TRBV7-2 and TRBJ2-1, with no clear D. Germline V gives CDR1 SGHTA, CDR2 FQGNSA. The V and J ends lost 3 bases and 0 bases respectively, with 9 bases between them. This CDR3 is built from 15 residues. The CDR3 DNA sequence: TGTGCCAGCAGCTTTCAGCGCAGCTCCTACAATGAGCAGTTCTTC. Its protein product is CASSFQRSSYNEQFF.

This chain connects TRBV29-1 to TRBJ2-5; a possible D gene is TRBD2 (6 bases). Trimming took 8 bases from V and 5 from J, leaving 18 bases between them. Germline CDR1 SQVTM, CDR2 ANQGSEA. The CDR3 is 13 residues long. This CDR3 is CSSGLHQGETQYF. The CDR3 DNA reads TGCAGCTCGGGACTCCACCAAGGGGAGACCCAGTACTTC. Variable domain in full (rest from reference TRBV29-1 and TRBJ2-5): SAVISQKPSRDICQRGTSLTIQCQVDSQVTMMFWYRQQPGQSLTLIATANQGSEATYESGFVIDKFPISRPNLTFSTLTVSNMSPEDSSIYLCSSGLHQGETQYFGPGTRLLVL.